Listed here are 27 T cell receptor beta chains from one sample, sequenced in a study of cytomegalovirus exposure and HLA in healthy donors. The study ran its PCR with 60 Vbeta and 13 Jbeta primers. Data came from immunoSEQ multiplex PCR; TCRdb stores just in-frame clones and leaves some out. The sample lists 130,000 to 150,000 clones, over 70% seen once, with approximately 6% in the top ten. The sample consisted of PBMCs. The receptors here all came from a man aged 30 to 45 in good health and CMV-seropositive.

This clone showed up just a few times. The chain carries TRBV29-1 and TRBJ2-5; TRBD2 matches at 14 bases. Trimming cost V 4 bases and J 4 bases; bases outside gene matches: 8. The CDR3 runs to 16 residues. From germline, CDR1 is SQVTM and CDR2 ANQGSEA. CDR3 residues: CSVGGTSGGFLETQYF. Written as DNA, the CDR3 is TGCAGCGTTGGTGGGACTAGCGGGGGATTTCTAGAGACCCAGTACTTC.

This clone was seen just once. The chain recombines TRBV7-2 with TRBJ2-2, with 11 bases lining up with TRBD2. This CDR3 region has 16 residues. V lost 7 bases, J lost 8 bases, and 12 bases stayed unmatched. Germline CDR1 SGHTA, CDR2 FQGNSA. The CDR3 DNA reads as TGTGCCAGCACCTTCCCAGGGACTAGCGGAAGGGGGGAGCTGTTTTTT. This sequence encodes CASTFPGTSGRGELFF.

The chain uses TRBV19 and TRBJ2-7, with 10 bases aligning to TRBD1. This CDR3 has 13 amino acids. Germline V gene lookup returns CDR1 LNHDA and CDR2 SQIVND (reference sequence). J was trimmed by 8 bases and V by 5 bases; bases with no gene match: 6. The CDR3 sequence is CASSPTGGIKQYF. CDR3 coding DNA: TGTGCCAGTAGTCCGACAGGGGGCATCAAGCAGTACTTC.

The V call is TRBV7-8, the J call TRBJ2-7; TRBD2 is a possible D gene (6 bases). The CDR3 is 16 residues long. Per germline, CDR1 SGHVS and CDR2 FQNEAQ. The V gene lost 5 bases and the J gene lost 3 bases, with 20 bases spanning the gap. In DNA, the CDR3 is TGTGCCAGCAGCGGCCGAGGGGCAGGGAGGTACTACGAGCAGTACTTC. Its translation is CASSGRGAGRYYEQYF. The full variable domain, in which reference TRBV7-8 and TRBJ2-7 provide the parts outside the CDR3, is GAGVSQSPRYKVAKRGQDVALRCDPISGHVSLFWYQQALGQGPEFLTYFQNEAQLDKSGLPSDRFFAERPEGSVSTLKIQRTQQEDSAVYLCASSGRGAGRYYEQYFGPGTRLTVT.

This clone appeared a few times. CDR3 DNA: TGTGCCAGCAGTGAATCCCCCCATCGGACAGGGAAAGTGGATGGCTACACCTTC. Protein: CASSESPHRTGKVDGYTF. The chain couples TRBV25-1 to TRBJ1-2, with 8 bases lining up with TRBD1. Germline V gene sequence: CDR1 MGHDK, CDR2 SYGVNS. The CDR3 contains 18 residues. With V trimmed by 1 base and J by 6 bases, 16 bases remained unmatched.

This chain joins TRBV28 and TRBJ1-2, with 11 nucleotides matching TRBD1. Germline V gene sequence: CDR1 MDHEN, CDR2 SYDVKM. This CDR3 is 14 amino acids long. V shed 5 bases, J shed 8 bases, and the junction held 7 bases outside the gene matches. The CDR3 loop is CASSVGQGARGYTF. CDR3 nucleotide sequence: TGTGCCAGCAGTGTAGGACAGGGGGCGCGAGGCTACACCTTC.

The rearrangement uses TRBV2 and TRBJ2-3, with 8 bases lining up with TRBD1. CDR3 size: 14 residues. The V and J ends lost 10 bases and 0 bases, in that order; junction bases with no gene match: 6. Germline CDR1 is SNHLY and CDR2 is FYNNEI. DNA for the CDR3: TGTGCCACCATGACAGGGGCGAGCACAGATACGCAGTATTTT. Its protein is CATMTGASTDTQYF.

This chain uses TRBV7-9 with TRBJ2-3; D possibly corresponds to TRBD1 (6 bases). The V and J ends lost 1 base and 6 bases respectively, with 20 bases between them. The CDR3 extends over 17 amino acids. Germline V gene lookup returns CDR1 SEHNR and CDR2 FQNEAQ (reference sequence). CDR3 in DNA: TGTGCCAGCAGCTTAGTTCCGGACAGTCCCATGGGGGATACGCAGTATTTT. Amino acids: CASSLVPDSPMGDTQYF. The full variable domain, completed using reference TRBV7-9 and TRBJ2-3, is DTGVSQNPRHKITKRGQNVTFRCDPISEHNRLYWYRQTLGQGPEFLTYFQNEAQLEKSRLLSDRFSAERPKGSFSTLEIQRTEQGDSAMYLCASSLVPDSPMGDTQYFGPGTRLTVL.

CDR3 DNA: TGCGCCAGCAGCCAAGATTCAGGGGGGCCCCAGCATTTT. Translation: CASSQDSGGPQHF. V usage is TRBV4-1 and J usage is TRBJ1-5; the match to TRBD1 covers 7 bases. V gave up 0 bases and J gave up 9 bases; unmatched junction bases: 2. The germline V gene encodes CDR1 MGHRA and CDR2 YSYEKL. This CDR3 region has 13 residues.

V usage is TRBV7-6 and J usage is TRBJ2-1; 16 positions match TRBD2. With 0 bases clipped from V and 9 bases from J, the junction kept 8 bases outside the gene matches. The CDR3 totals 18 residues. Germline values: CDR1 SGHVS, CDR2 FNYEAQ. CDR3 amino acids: CASSLAGGTSGRAGEQFF. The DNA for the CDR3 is TGTGCCAGCAGCTTAGCGGGAGGGACTAGCGGGAGGGCCGGTGAGCAGTTCTTC.

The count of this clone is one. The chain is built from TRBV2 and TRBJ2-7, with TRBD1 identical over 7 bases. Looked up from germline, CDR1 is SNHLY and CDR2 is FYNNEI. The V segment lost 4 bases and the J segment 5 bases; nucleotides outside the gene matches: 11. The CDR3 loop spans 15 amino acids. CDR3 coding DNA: TGTGCCAGCAGTGGGATCCGGGACAGTCGAGACGAGCAGTACTTC. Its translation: CASSGIRDSRDEQYF. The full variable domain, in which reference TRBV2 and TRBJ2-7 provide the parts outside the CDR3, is EPEVTQTPSHQVTQMGQEVILRCVPISNHLYFYWYRQILGQKVEFLVSFYNNEISEKSEIFDDQFSVERPDGSNFTLKIRSTKLEDSAMYFCASSGIRDSRDEQYFGPGTRLTVT.

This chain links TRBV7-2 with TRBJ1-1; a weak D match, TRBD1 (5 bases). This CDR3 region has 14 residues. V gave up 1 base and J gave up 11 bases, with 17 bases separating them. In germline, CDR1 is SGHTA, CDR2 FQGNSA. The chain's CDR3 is CASSLEGLGGEAFF. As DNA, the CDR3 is TGTGCCAGCAGCTTAGAAGGTCTGGGGGGAGAGGCTTTCTTT.

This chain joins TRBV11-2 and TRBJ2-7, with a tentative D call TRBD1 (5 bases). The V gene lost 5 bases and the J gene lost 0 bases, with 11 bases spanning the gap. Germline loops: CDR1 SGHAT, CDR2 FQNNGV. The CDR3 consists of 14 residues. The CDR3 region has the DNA TGTGCCAGCAGCCCGAGACAGAGCTCCTACGAGCAGTACTTC. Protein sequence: CASSPRQSSYEQYF.

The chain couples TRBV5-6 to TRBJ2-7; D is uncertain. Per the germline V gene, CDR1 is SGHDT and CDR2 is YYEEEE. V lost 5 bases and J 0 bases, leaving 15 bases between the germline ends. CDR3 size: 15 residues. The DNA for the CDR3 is TGTGCCAGCAGTGTCTCCTTCTGGAGCTCCTACGAGCAGTACTTC. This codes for CASSVSFWSSYEQYF.

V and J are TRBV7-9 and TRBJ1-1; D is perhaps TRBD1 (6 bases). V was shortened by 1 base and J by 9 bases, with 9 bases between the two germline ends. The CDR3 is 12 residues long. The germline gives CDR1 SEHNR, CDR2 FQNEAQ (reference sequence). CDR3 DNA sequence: TGTGCCAGCAGCTTAGGGGGGCGCCAAGCTTTCTTT. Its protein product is CASSLGGRQAFF.

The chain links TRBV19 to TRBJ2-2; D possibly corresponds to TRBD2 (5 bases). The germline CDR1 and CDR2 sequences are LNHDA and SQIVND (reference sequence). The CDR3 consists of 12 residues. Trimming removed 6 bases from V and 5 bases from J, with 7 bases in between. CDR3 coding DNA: TGTGCCAGTAGCAGAGGGACCGGGGAGCTGTTTTTT. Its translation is CASSRGTGELFF. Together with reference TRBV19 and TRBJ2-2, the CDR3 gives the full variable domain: DGGITQSPKYLFRKEGQNVTLSCEQNLNHDAMYWYRQDPGQGLRLIYYSQIVNDFQKGDIAEGYSVSREKKESFPLTVTSAQKNPTAFYLCASSRGTGELFFGEGSRLTVL.

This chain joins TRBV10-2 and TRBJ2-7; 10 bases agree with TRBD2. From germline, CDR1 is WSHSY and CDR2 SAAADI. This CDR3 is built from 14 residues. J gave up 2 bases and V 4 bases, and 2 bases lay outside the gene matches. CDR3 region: CASSASGRAYEQYF. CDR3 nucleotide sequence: TGCGCCAGCAGTGCCAGCGGGAGGGCCTACGAGCAGTACTTC.

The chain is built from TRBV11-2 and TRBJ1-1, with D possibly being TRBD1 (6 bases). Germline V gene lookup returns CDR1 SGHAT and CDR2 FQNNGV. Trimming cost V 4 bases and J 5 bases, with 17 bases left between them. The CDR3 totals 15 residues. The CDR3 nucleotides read TGTGCCAGCAGCTCCCACCGACGAACAGGGACTGAAGCTTTCTTT. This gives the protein CASSSHRRTGTEAFF.

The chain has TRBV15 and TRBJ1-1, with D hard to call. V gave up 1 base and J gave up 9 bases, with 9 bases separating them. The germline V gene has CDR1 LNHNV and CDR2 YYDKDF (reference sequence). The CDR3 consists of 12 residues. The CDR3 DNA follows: TGTGCCACCAGCAGAGGGCAAAGAAAAGCTTTCTTT. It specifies CATSRGQRKAFF.

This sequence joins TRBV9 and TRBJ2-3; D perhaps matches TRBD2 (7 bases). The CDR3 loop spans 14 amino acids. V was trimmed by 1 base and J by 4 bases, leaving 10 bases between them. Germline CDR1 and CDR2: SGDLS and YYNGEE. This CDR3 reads CASSVSGGADTQYF. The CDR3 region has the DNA TGTGCCAGCAGCGTATCGGGGGGCGCAGATACGCAGTATTTT.

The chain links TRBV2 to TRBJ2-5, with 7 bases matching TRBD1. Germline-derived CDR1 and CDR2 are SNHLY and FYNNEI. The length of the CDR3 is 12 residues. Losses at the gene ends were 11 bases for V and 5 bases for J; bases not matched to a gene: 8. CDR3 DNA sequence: TGTGCCGGTCAGGGGGTAGGGGAGACCCAGTACTTC. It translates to CAGQGVGETQYF.

The CDR3 spells CASSQGLAYETQYF. CDR3 sequence (DNA): TGTGCCAGCAGCCAGGGACTAGCGTATGAGACCCAGTACTTC. The chain uses TRBV7-9 and TRBJ2-5, with 10 bases fitting TRBD2. V gave up 5 bases and J gave up 5 bases; unmatched junction bases: 5. The germline V gene encodes CDR1 SEHNR and CDR2 FQNEAQ (reference sequence). The CDR3 is 14 residues long.

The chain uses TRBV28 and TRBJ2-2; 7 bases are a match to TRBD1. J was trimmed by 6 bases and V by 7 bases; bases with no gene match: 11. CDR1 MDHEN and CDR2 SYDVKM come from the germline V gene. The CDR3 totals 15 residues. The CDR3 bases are TGTGCCAGCACCCCTGGACAGGTCCTGGCCGGGGAGCTGTTTTTT. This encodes CASTPGQVLAGELFF.

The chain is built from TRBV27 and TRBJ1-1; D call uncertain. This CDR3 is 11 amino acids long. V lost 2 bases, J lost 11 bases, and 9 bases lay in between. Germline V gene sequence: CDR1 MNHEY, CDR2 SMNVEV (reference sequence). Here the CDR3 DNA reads TGTGCCAGCAGTTTAGGGAGGGTGGCTTTCTTT. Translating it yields CASSLGRVAFF.

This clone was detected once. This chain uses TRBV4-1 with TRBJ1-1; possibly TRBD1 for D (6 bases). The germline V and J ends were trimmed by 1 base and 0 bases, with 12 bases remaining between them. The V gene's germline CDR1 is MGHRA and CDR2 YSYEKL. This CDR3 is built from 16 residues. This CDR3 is CASSQAGGLMNTEAFF. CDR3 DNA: TGCGCCAGCAGCCAAGCTGGGGGCCTCATGAACACTGAAGCTTTCTTT.

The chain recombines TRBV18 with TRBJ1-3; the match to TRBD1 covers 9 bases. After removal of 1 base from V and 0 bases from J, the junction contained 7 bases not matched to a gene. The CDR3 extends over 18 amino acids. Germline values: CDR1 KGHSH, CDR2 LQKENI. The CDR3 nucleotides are TGTGCCAGCTCACCACTCGGGACAGGGCCTTTCTCTGGAAACACCATATATTTT. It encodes CASSPLGTGPFSGNTIYF.

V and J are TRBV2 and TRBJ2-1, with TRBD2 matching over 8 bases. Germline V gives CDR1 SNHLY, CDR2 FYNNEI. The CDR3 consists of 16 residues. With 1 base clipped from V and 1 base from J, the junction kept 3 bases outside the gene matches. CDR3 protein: CASSEVGGGSYNEQFF. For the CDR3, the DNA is TGTGCCAGCAGTGAAGTCGGGGGGGGTTCCTACAATGAGCAGTTCTTC. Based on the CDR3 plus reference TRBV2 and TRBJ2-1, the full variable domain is EPEVTQTPSHQVTQMGQEVILRCVPISNHLYFYWYRQILGQKVEFLVSFYNNEISEKSEIFDDQFSVERPDGSNFTLKIRSTKLEDSAMYFCASSEVGGGSYNEQFFGPGTRLTVL.